The rows below give T cell receptor beta chains drawn from one sample of a study of T-cell reconstitution after alpha-beta-depleted transplantation in children. TCRdb itself ran the PCR reads through MiXCR, one entry per CDR3 protein. The sample has 250,000 to 350,000 distinct CDR3 sequences, 9.9% seen once. The source was PBMCs from the stem cell graft donor, collected from the stem cell graft. Receptors originate from a human donor who donated a stem cell graft to a child with SCID. Each CDR3 is given with its conserved first and last residue. D genes are given only for firm matches. Clone size is given for some rows only: seen once, a few or many times, or a class if the clone is expanded.

v_call	j_call	clone_size	d_call	cdr3_length	cdr3_aa	cdr3_nt
TRBV12-3/TRBV12-4	TRBJ2-1	many	TRBD1	14	CASSRTGGYNEQFF	TGTGCCAGCAGCCGGACAGGGGGATACAATGAGCAGTTCTTC
TRBV19	TRBJ2-1	few	NA	13	CASKLAPYGEQFF	TGTGCCAGTAAGCTAGCCCCATACGGTGAGCAGTTCTTC
TRBV7-6	TRBJ2-5	few	TRBD1	13	CASSRQGRETQYF	TGTGCCAGCAGCCGACAGGGCAGAGAGACCCAGTACTTC
TRBV20-1	TRBJ2-7	few	TRBD1	15	CSARDNDRGDYEQYF	TGCAGTGCTAGAGACAACGACAGGGGTGATTACGAGCAGTACTTC
TRBV10-1	TRBJ2-7	few	TRBD1	14	CARWARAGGNEQYF	TGCGCCAGATGGGCCCGGGCAGGGGGCAACGAGCAGTACTTC
TRBV21-1	TRBJ2-6	NA	NA	17	CASSRARGSSGANVLTF	TGTGCCAGCAGCAGGGCCAGGGGAAGCTCTGGGGCCAACGTCCTGACTTTC
TRBV3-1	TRBJ2-3	NA	TRBD1	15	CASSLDRVGADTQYF	TGTGCCAGCAGTCTTGACAGGGTCGGTGCGGATACGCAGTATTTT
TRBV12-5	TRBJ2-2	few	TRBD1	18	CASGLGQGQVRYTGELFF	TGTGCTAGTGGTTTGGGACAAGGACAGGTTCGTTACACCGGGGAGCTGTTTTTT
TRBV2	TRBJ2-7	NA	NA	15	CASSERQTPSYEQYF	TGTGCCAGCAGTGAAAGGCAGACCCCCTCCTACGAGCAGTACTTC
TRBV9	TRBJ2-7	few	TRBD1	14	CASSRAGGLYEQYF	TGTGCCAGCAGCCGGGCAGGGGGTCTCTACGAGCAGTACTTC
TRBV6-5	TRBJ1-6	few	NA	12	CASWGVDSPLHF	TGTGCCAGCTGGGGGGTGGATTCACCCCTCCACTTT
TRBV12-3/TRBV12-4	TRBJ2-3	NA	NA	13	CASSFRSTDTQYF	TGTGCCAGCAGTTTCCGTAGCACAGATACGCAGTATTTT
TRBV20-1	TRBJ2-2	NA	TRBD2	18	CSAHLLAGDPSGTGELFF	TGCAGTGCTCATTTACTAGCGGGGGACCCCTCGGGCACCGGGGAGCTGTTTTTT
TRBV10-3	TRBJ2-7	NA	TRBD1	12	CAISLQGYEQYF	TGTGCCATCAGTTTACAGGGGTACGAGCAGTACTTC
TRBV5-1	TRBJ2-7	many	TRBD1	14	CASSPMDRVYEQYF	TGCGCCAGCAGCCCAATGGACAGGGTTTACGAGCAGTACTTC
TRBV12-3/TRBV12-4	TRBJ1-1	few	NA	12	CASSGPLLEAFF	TGTGCCAGCAGTGGACCGCTCCTAGAAGCTTTCTTT
TRBV3-1	TRBJ2-2	NA	TRBD1	20	CASSQDFGRTGGEGTGELFF	TGTGCCAGCAGCCAAGACTTTGGGAGGACAGGGGGCGAGGGCACCGGGGAGCTGTTTTTT
TRBV7-3	TRBJ2-3	NA	TRBD1	15	CASSRGQGAPDTQYF	TGTGCCAGCAGCCGTGGACAGGGGGCCCCCGATACGCAGTATTTT
TRBV6-1	TRBJ2-7	NA	NA	12	CAIHNYPYEQYF	TGTGCCATCCATAACTATCCATACGAGCAGTACTTC
TRBV6-5	TRBJ2-1	many	TRBD1	14	CASSTGGNYNEQFF	TGTGCCAGCAGCACAGGGGGCAACTACAATGAGCAGTTCTTC
TRBV5-1	TRBJ2-5	NA	NA	15	CASSLGGALQETQYF	TGCGCCAGCAGCTTGGGCGGGGCCCTACAAGAGACCCAGTACTTC
TRBV29-1	TRBJ1-1	many	NA	15	CSVEHRSGLPGEAFF	TGCAGCGTTGAACACAGATCCGGGCTCCCGGGTGAAGCTTTCTTT
TRBV20-1	TRBJ1-1	NA	NA	12	CSAGWGSTEAFF	TGCAGTGCGGGATGGGGGTCCACTGAAGCTTTCTTT
TRBV18	TRBJ2-1	few	NA	17	CASSPGLGQTRHNEQFF	TGTGCCAGCTCACCAGGTCTTGGACAGACACGCCACAATGAGCAGTTCTTC